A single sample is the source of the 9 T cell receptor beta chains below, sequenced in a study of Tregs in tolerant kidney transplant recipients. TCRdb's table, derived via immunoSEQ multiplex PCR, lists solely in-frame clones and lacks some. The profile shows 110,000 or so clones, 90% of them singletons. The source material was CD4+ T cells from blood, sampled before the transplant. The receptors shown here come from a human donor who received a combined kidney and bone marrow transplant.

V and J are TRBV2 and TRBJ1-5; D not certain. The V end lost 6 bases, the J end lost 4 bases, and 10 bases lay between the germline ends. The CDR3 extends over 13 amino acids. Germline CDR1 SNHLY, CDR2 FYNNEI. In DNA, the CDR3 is TGTGCCAGCAGGCCCCCGACTAATCAGCCCCAGCATTTT. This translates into CASRPPTNQPQHF.

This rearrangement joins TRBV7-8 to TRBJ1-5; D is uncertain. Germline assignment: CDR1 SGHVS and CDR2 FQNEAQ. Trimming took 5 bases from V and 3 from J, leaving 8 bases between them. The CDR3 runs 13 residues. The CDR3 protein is CASSPGSNQPQHF. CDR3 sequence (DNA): TGTGCCAGCAGCCCCGGGTCCAATCAGCCCCAGCATTTT.

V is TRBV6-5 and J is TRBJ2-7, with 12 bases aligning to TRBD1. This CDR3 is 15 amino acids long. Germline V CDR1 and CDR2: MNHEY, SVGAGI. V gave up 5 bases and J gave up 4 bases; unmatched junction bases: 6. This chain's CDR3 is CASSPPGQGAYEQYF. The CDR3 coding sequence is TGTGCCAGCAGTCCACCGGGACAGGGGGCGTACGAGCAGTACTTC.

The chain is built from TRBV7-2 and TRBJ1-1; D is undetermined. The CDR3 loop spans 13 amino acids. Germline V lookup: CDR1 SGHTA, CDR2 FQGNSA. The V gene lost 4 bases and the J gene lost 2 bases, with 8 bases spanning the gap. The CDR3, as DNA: TGTGCCAGCAGCTCCGGGGTAAACACTGAAGCTTTCTTT. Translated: CASSSGVNTEAFF.

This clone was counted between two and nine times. CDR3 in DNA: TGTGCCAGTAGTGCCGGGACTTCGGGCAATCAGCCCCAGCATTTT. This encodes CASSAGTSGNQPQHF. The gene calls are TRBV19 and TRBJ1-5; a possible D gene is TRBD1 (5 bases). CDR1 is LNHDA and CDR2 is SQIVND in the germline V gene (reference sequence). Trimming stripped 5 bases from V and 2 bases from J, with 13 bases between. The CDR3 is made up of 15 amino acids. The variable domain in full, completed from reference TRBV19 and TRBJ1-5, reads DGGITQSPKYLFRKEGQNVTLSCEQNLNHDAMYWYRQDPGQGLRLIYYSQIVNDFQKGDIAEGYSVSREKKESFPLTVTSAQKNPTAFYLCASSAGTSGNQPQHFGDGTRLSIL.

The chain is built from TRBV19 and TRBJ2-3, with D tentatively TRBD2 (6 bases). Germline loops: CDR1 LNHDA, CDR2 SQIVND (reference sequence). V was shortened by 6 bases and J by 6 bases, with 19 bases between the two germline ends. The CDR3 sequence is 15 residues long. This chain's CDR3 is CASRLRDQRPDTQYF. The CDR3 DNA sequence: TGTGCCAGTAGGCTGCGGGACCAACGACCGGATACGCAGTATTTT.

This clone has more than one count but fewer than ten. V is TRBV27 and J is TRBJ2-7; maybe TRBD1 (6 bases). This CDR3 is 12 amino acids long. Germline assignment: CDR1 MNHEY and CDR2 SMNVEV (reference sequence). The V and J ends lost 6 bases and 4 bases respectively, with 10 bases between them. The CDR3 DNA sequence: TGTGCCAGCAGGCCAGGGGCGTACGAGCAGTACTTC. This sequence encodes CASRPGAYEQYF.

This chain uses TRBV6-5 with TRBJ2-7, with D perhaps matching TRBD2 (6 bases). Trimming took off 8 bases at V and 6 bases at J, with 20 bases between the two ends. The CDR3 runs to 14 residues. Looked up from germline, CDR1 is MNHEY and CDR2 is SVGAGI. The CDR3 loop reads CASENGGKGSEQYF. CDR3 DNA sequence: TGTGCCAGCGAGAACGGCGGGAAGGGGTCCGAGCAGTACTTC.

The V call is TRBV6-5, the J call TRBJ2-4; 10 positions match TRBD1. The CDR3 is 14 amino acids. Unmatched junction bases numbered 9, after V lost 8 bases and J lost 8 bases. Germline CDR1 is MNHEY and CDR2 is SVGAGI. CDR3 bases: TGTGCCAGCCTCACCCGACAGGGGGCGGACATTCAGTACTTC. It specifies CASLTRQGADIQYF.